Included here is one T cell receptor (beta chain) sequence, with context. The data were taken from a study of blood T cell repertoires in COVID-19. The table came from immunoSEQ multiplex PCR; TCRdb's copy has only in-frame clones and leaves some out. The table has around 25,000 clones, roughly 79% seen once. Germline lookup yields CDR1 LNHDA and CDR2 SQIVND (reference sequence). Trimming cost V 4 bases and J 0 bases; bases outside gene matches: 4. CDR3 length: 15 residues. Sequenced: peripheral blood. The clonotype originates from a man aged 65 to 79 with acute or convalescent COVID-19. The chain has TRBV19 and TRBJ1-2, with 8 nucleotides matching TRBD1. The DNA for the CDR3 is TGTGCCAGTAGTACGGGACAGGTTACTAACTATGGCTACACCTTC. Translation gives CASSTGQVTNYGYTF.